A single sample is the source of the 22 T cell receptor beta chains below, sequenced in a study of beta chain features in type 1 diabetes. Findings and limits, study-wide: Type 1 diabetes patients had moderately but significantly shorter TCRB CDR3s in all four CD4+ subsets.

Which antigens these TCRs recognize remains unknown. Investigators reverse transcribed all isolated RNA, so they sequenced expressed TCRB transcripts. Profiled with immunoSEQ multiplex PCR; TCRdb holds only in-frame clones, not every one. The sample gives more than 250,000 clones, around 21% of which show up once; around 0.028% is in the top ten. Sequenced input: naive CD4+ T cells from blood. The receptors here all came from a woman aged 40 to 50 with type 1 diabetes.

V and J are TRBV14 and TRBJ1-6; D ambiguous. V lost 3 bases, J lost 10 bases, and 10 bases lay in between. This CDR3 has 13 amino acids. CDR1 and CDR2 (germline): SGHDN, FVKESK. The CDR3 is CASSQLRSSPLHF. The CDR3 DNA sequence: TGTGCCAGCAGCCAGCTCAGGTCCTCACCCCTCCACTTT.

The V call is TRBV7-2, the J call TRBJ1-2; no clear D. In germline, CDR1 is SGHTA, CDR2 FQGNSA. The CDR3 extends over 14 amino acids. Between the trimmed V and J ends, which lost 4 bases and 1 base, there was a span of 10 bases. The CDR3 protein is CASSSRGHNYGYTF. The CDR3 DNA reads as TGTGCCAGCAGCTCCAGAGGGCATAACTATGGCTACACCTTC.

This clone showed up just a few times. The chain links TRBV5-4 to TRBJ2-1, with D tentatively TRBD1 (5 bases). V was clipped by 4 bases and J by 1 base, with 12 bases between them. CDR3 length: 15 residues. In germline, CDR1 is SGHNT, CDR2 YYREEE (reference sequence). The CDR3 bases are TGTGCCAGCAGCGTCCAGGGTAATTCCTACAATGAGCAGTTCTTC. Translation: CASSVQGNSYNEQFF. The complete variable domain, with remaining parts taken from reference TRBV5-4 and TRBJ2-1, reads ETGVTQSPTHLIKTRGQQVTLRCSSQSGHNTVSWYQQALGQGPQFIFQYYREEENGRGNFPPRFSGLQFPNYSSELNVNALELDDSALYLCASSVQGNSYNEQFFGPGTRLTVL.

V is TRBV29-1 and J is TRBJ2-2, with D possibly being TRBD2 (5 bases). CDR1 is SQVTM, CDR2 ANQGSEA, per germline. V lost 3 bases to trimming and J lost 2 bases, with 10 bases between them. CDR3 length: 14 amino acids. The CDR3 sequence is CSVERVANTGELFF. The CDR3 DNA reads TGCAGCGTTGAGCGGGTGGCAAACACCGGGGAGCTGTTTTTT.

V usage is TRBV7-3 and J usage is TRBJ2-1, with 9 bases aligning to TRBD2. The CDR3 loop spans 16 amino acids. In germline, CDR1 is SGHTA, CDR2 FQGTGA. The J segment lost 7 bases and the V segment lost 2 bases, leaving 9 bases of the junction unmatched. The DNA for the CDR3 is TGTGCCAGCAGCTTATCGGCGGGGGGGCCATGGAATGAGCAGTTCTTC. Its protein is CASSLSAGGPWNEQFF.

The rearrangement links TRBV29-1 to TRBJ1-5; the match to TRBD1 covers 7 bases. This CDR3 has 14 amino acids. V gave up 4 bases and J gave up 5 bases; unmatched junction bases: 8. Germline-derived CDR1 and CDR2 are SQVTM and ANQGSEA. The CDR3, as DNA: TGCAGCGTTGTTGAACAGGGGCCCGATCAGCCCCAGCATTTT. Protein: CSVVEQGPDQPQHF.

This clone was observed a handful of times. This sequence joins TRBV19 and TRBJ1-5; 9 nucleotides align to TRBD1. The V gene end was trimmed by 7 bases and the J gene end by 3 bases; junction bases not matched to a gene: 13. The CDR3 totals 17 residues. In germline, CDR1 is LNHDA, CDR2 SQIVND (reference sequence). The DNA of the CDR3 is TGTGCCAGTACCGAGAGACCGGGACAGGGTCTCAATCAGCCCCAGCATTTT. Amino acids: CASTERPGQGLNQPQHF.

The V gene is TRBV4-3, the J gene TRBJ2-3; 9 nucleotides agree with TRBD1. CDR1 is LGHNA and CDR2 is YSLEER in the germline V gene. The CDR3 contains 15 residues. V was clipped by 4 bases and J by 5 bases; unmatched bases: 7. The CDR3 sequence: CASSPGQGNGDTQYF. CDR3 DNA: TGCGCCAGCAGCCCGGGACAGGGAAATGGAGATACGCAGTATTTT.

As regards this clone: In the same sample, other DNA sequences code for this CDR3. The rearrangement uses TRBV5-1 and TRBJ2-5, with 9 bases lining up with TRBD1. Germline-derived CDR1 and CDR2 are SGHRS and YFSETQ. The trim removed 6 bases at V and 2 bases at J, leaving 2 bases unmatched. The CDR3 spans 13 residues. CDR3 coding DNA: TGCGCCAGCACGGACAGGGGACAAGAGACCCAGTACTTC. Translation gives CASTDRGQETQYF.

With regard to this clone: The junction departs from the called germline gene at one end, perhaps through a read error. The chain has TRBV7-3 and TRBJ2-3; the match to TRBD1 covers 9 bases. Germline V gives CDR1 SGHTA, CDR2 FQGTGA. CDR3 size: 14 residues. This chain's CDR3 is CASSSGQGTVTQYF. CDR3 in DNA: TGTGCCAGCAGTTCCGGACAGGGGACAGTTACGCAGTATTTT.

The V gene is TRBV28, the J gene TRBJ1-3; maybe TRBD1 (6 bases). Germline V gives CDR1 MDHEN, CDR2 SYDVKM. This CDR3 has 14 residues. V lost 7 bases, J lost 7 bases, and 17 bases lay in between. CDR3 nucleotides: TGTGCCAGCACCGAAGACAGGATAAAGAACACCATATATTTT. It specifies CASTEDRIKNTIYF.

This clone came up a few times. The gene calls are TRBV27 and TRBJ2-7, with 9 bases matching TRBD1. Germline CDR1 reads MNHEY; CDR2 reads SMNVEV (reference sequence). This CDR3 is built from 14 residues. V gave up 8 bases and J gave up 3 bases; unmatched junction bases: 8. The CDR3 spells CASGRRQGDYEQYF. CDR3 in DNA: TGTGCCAGCGGACGAAGACAGGGGGACTACGAGCAGTACTTC.

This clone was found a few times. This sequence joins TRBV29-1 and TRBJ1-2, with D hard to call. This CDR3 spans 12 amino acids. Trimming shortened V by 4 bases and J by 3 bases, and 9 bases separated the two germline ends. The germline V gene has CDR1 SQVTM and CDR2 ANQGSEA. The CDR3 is CSVAPLDYGYTF. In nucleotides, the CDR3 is TGCAGCGTTGCCCCCCTAGACTATGGCTACACCTTC. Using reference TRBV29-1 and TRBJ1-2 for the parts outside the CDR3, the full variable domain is SAVISQKPSRDICQRGTSLTIQCQVDSQVTMMFWYRQQPGQSLTLIATANQGSEATYESGFVIDKFPISRPNLTFSTLTVSNMSPEDSSIYLCSVAPLDYGYTFGSGTRLTVV.

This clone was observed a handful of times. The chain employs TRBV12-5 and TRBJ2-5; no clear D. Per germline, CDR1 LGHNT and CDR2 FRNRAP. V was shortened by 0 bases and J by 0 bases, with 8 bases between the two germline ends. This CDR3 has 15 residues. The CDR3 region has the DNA TGTGCTAGTGGTTTGGTACAACGAAACCAAGAGACCCAGTACTTC. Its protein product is CASGLVQRNQETQYF.

The CDR3 protein is CASSPGLALGTGELFF. CDR3 nucleotide sequence: TGTGCCAGCAGCCCCGGACTAGCGTTGGGCACCGGGGAGCTGTTTTTT. The chain employs TRBV9 and TRBJ2-2, with 9 bases matching TRBD2. CDR1 and CDR2 from the germline V gene are SGDLS and YYNGEE. The CDR3 consists of 16 residues. Trimming cost V 4 bases and J 4 bases; bases outside gene matches: 8.

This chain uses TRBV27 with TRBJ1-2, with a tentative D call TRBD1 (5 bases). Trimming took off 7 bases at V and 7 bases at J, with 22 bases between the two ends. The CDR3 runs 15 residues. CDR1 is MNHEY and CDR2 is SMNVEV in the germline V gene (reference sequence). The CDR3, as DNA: TGTGCCAGCACCTCAACCCAGGGATTCCCCACTGGCTACACCTTC. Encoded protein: CASTSTQGFPTGYTF.

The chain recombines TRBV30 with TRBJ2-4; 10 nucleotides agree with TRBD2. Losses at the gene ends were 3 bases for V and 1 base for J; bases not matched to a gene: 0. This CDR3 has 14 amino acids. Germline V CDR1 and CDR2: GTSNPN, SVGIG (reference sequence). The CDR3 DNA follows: TGTGCCTGGAGACTAGCGGGGGCCAAAAACATTCAGTACTTC. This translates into CAWRLAGAKNIQYF.

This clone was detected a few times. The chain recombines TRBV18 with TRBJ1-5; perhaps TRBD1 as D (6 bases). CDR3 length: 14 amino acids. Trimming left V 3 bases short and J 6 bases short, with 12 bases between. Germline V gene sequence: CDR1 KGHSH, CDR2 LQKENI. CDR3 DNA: TGTGCCAGCTCACCGGCAGGGGCCGTTCAGCCCCAGCATTTT. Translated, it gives CASSPAGAVQPQHF.

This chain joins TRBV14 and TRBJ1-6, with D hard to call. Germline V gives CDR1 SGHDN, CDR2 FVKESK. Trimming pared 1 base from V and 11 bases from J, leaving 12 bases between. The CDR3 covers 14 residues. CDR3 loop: CASSQGRPRTPLHF. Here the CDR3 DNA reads TGTGCCAGCAGCCAAGGAAGGCCGAGGACACCCCTCCACTTT.

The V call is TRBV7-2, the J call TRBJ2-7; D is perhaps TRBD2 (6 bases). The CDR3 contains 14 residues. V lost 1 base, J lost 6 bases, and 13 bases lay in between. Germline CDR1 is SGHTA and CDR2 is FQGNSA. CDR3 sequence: CASSLDREVAEQYF. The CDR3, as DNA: TGTGCCAGCAGCTTAGATAGGGAGGTGGCCGAGCAGTACTTC.

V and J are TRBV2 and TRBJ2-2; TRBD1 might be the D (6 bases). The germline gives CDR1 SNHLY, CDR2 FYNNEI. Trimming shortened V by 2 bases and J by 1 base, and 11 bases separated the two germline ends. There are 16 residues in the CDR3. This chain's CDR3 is CASSEQGPMNTGELFF. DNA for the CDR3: TGTGCCAGCAGTGAACAGGGGCCTATGAACACCGGGGAGCTGTTTTTT. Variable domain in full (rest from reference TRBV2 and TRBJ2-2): EPEVTQTPSHQVTQMGQEVILRCVPISNHLYFYWYRQILGQKVEFLVSFYNNEISEKSEIFDDQFSVERPDGSNFTLKIRSTKLEDSAMYFCASSEQGPMNTGELFFGEGSRLTVL.

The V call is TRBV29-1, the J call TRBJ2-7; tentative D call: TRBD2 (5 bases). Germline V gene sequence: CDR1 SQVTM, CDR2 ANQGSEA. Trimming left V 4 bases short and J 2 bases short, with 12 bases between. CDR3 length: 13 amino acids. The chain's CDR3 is CSVARRVAYEQYF. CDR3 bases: TGCAGCGTTGCTCGGCGGGTAGCCTACGAGCAGTACTTC.